This T cell receptor (beta chain) was profiled in a study of blood T cell repertoires in COVID-19. Germline CDR1 SGDLS, CDR2 YYNGEE. V dropped 3 bases and J dropped 8 bases, with 17 bases sitting between them. The CDR3 spans 14 residues. The protocol was immunoSEQ multiplex PCR, while the TCRdb copy is restricted to in-frame clones and leaves out a portion. The repertoire holds tens of thousands of clones, with roughly 90% as singletons. The clonotype originates from a man aged 55 to 70 with COVID-19, enrolled during active disease. The rearrangement uses TRBV9 and TRBJ1-2, with D perhaps matching TRBD1 (6 bases). The sample was peripheral blood. The DNA of the CDR3 is TGTGCCAGCAGCGAAACAGGGCATATGGGGGGCTACACCTTC. Protein sequence: CASSETGHMGGYTF.